This T cell receptor (beta chain) was sequenced in a study of blood T cell repertoires in COVID-19 (dated by TCRdb to 2018 to 2021). As for the study more broadly: The collaborator samples originated in the United States, Italy and Spain and spanned the acute and convalescent phases of COVID-19. The prospective study material was composed of cDNA or gDNA derived from T cells, B-cell-depleted T cells, or PBMCs. Deeply sampled blood TCRbeta repertoires from subjects exposed to, actively infected with, or recovered from COVID-19 were included in the dataset. The repertoires were released in a freely available public database intended as a resource for research on the immune response to SARS-CoV-2. Samples were obtained from the ongoing ImmuneRACE study (first 160 participants) and from 1,254 subjects provided by 6 global collaborators. A de-identified subject ID, COVID-19 status, age in years and sex were almost always included in the sample metadata. Where available, HLA class I and class II types were obtained from metadata supplied by the sample provider rather than from assay-based typing.

Samples from volunteer blood donors who had recovered from COVID-19 were contributed by a second Seattle source. The collaborating institutions used their own protocols to collect whole blood in K2EDTA tubes. For TCRbeta analysis, collaborator samples were shipped as frozen whole blood, as isolated PBMCs, or as DNA extracted from either sample type. Overall study outcomes, separate from this receptor: The amount of clinical and demographic metadata varied by source and participant and was provided uncurated.

CDR3 length: 14 amino acids, cysteine to phenylalanine. Kept here is only the CDR3 DNA, which spans 42 bases and is read in frame from base 1. In the germline V gene (reference sequence), CDR1 corresponds to GTSNPN and CDR2 to SVGIG. V lost 1 base and J lost 7 bases, and the count of bases not matched to a germline gene is 5. In the case of this clone: Its antigen is unknown. Qualities for individual bases were not recorded, and no much larger clone is one base off.

The immunoSEQ Assay, a bias-controlled multiplex PCR, was used to amplify TCRbeta CDR3 regions from genomic DNA. The study's processing was this. Within the assay, amplification of reference gene primers was used to estimate how many nucleated cells each sample contained. To quantify the absolute abundance of each unique TCRbeta CDR3 rearrangement, sequence reads were collapsed and filtered. For each sample, productive Simpson clonality was calculated as the square root of Simpson's diversity index over productive rearrangements. This is the immuneACCESS table as TCRdb keeps it, with only in-frame sequences that have V and J called. A part of the clones is gone; compared with another copy, unresolved V genes explain less than half, and the rest is unexplained. For V, J and clone size, that table is used; D and trimming come from the DNA. The sample has 250,000 to 300,000 clones on record, 75% to 90% of them singletons. Of the sample, roughly 0.92% is held by the ten largest clones.

The TCR sequence derives from a woman in her forties who had recovered from COVID-19. The sequenced sample consisted of peripheral blood. This receptor chain uses TRBV30 and TRBJ2-1, and TRBD1 matches 9 of the central bases. The sequenced DNA is TGTGCCTGGAGTGGGACAGGGGCGGGTAATGAGCAGTTCTTC. It encodes CAWSGTGAGNEQFF.